Listed here are 25 T cell receptor beta chains from one sample, sequenced in a study of blood T cell repertoires in COVID-19. Measured with immunoSEQ multiplex PCR; TCRdb has only the in-frame clones, and not every one. The sample holds under 350,000 clones, about 85% seen once. Sequenced: peripheral blood. The origin of the receptors is a human donor in a cohort sampled during active COVID-19.

The sample holds a few counts of this clone. This chain links TRBV10-3 with TRBJ2-5; 11 bases map to TRBD2. Looked up from germline, CDR1 is ENHRY and CDR2 is SYGVKD. J was trimmed by 4 bases and V by 0 bases; bases with no gene match: 10. CDR3 length equals 18 residues. Here the CDR3 DNA reads TGTGCCATCAGTGAGTCGAGTAGCGGGAGGGGGAGCAGAGAGACCCAGTACTTC. This codes for CAISESSSGRGSRETQYF.

The chain links TRBV27 to TRBJ1-1; tentatively, D is TRBD1 (5 bases). CDR1 and CDR2 (germline): MNHEY, SMNVEV (reference sequence). V was trimmed by 2 bases and J by 1 base, leaving 11 bases between them. The CDR3 extends over 15 amino acids. In DNA form, the CDR3 reads TGTGCCAGCAGTTTAACAGGATGGGGGAACACTGAAGCTTTCTTT. Its translation is CASSLTGWGNTEAFF.

The genes are TRBV27 and TRBJ2-1; D possibly corresponds to TRBD2 (5 bases). Looked up from germline, CDR1 is MNHEY and CDR2 is SMNVEV (reference sequence). The germline V and J ends were trimmed by 5 bases and 2 bases, with 16 bases remaining between them. There are 16 residues in the CDR3. CDR3 coding DNA: TGTGCCAGCAGTCTCTGGGGAGCCCAGCCCTACAATGAGCAGTTCTTC. Residues: CASSLWGAQPYNEQFF.

The CDR3 DNA reads as TGCAGCGTTGAAGGAGCGGGACCCACCTACGAGCAGTACTTC. Residues: CSVEGAGPTYEQYF. The V gene is TRBV29-1, the J gene TRBJ2-7; 7 nucleotides match TRBD2. The CDR3 runs to 14 residues. Per the germline V gene, CDR1 is SQVTM and CDR2 is ANQGSEA. J was trimmed by 2 bases and V by 1 base; bases with no gene match: 5.

This chain connects TRBV28 to TRBJ2-3; the D is unclear. Trimming took off 1 base at V and 10 bases at J, with 15 bases between the two ends. Germline-derived CDR1 and CDR2 are MDHEN and SYDVKM. The CDR3 is made up of 14 amino acids. This CDR3 is CASSLSFGRQAQYF. The CDR3, as DNA: TGTGCCAGCAGTTTATCCTTCGGCCGGCAGGCGCAGTATTTT.

The rearrangement uses TRBV18 and TRBJ2-4, with TRBD1 identical over 8 bases. Per the germline V gene, CDR1 is KGHSH and CDR2 is LQKENI. J was trimmed by 5 bases and V by 6 bases; bases with no gene match: 6. CDR3 length equals 14 residues. The CDR3 sequence: CASSFGQGENIQYF. Written as DNA, the CDR3 is TGTGCCAGCTCCTTCGGACAGGGAGAAAACATTCAGTACTTC.

The CDR3 loop reads CASSYYVDRAYEQYF. The CDR3 DNA is TGTGCCAGCAGCTATTATGTGGACAGAGCCTACGAGCAGTACTTC. The chain joins TRBV27 to TRBJ2-7; TRBD1 might be the D (6 bases). The CDR3 runs 15 residues. Germline CDR1 reads MNHEY; CDR2 reads SMNVEV (reference sequence). V lost 6 bases to trimming and J lost 2 bases, with 17 bases between them.

The rearrangement joins TRBV5-8 to TRBJ2-1, with 8 positions matching TRBD2. Per germline, CDR1 SGHTS and CDR2 YDEGEE. CDR3 length: 16 amino acids. Trimming took 4 bases from V and 1 from J; bases not matched to a gene: 7. CDR3 sequence: CASSGSSGPSYNEQFF. CDR3 sequence (DNA): TGTGCCAGCAGCGGTTCTAGCGGGCCGTCCTACAATGAGCAGTTCTTC.

This clone was found a few times. This chain links TRBV5-1 with TRBJ1-2; possible D gene TRBD1, 6 bases. Trimming cost V 4 bases and J 5 bases, with 9 bases left between them. This CDR3 is built from 12 residues. CDR1 and CDR2 from the germline V gene are SGHRS and YFSETQ. The CDR3, as DNA: TGCGCCAGCAGCCTAACAGGGTATGGCTACACCTTC. Translating gives CASSLTGYGYTF.

The V gene is TRBV30, the J gene TRBJ1-3; no clear D gene. Germline V gene lookup returns CDR1 GTSNPN and CDR2 SVGIG (reference sequence). V was pared by 0 bases and J by 2 bases, with 5 bases between. This CDR3 is 13 amino acids long. CDR3 loop: CAWSVITGNTIYF. Written as DNA, the CDR3 is TGTGCCTGGAGTGTAATAACTGGAAACACCATATATTTT.

The J gene is TRBJ2-1, the V gene TRBV29-1; D remains unclear. The germline V gene encodes CDR1 SQVTM and CDR2 ANQGSEA. V dropped 4 bases and J dropped 9 bases, with 10 bases sitting between them. This CDR3 has 11 amino acids. The CDR3 DNA reads as TGCAGCGTTGCCGTAAGGAGTGAGCAGTTCTTC. Amino acid sequence: CSVAVRSEQFF.

The V and J genes are TRBV15 and TRBJ2-6, with a tentative D call TRBD1 (6 bases). The V and J ends lost 3 bases and 0 bases respectively, with 15 bases between them. The CDR3 runs 18 residues. CDR1 and CDR2 (germline): LNHNV, YYDKDF (reference sequence). The CDR3 region has the DNA TGTGCCACCAGCAGCCGGACAGACCGACGCTCTGGGGCCAACGTCCTGACTTTC. Translating gives CATSSRTDRRSGANVLTF.

The V call is TRBV19, the J call TRBJ2-5, with D hard to call. Trimming removed 4 bases at V and 5 bases at J, with 11 bases between. The CDR3 is 13 residues long. Germline V CDR1 and CDR2: LNHDA, SQIVND (reference sequence). The CDR3 spells CASSTIPKETQYF. As DNA, the CDR3 is TGTGCCAGTAGTACGATCCCTAAGGAGACCCAGTACTTC. The complete variable domain, with remaining parts taken from reference TRBV19 and TRBJ2-5, reads DGGITQSPKYLFRKEGQNVTLSCEQNLNHDAMYWYRQDPGQGLRLIYYSQIVNDFQKGDIAEGYSVSREKKESFPLTVTSAQKNPTAFYLCASSTIPKETQYFGPGTRLLVL.

The gene calls are TRBV11-1 and TRBJ2-7; no clear D. The CDR3 length is 12 residues. CDR1 and CDR2 (germline): SGHAT, FQDESV (reference sequence). V lost 5 bases and J 3 bases, leaving 8 bases between the germline ends. The CDR3 spells CASSGQIYEQYF. In DNA form, the CDR3 reads TGTGCCAGCAGCGGGCAGATCTACGAGCAGTACTTC.

The rearrangement uses TRBV24-1 and TRBJ2-7; TRBD2 is a possible D gene (7 bases). This CDR3 region has 14 residues. Germline V CDR1 and CDR2: KGHDR, SFDVKD. Trimming left V 9 bases short and J 1 base short, with 15 bases between. The CDR3 DNA reads as TGTGCCACCTCAAAGGGGGAGGGGTCCTACGAGCAGTACTTC. This translates into CATSKGEGSYEQYF.

This sequence joins TRBV7-2 and TRBJ2-7; D might be TRBD2 (7 bases). V lost 4 bases and J lost 9, with 22 bases in between. The CDR3 totals 15 residues. Germline V lookup: CDR1 SGHTA, CDR2 FQGNSA. The CDR3 loop is CASSSQQGREWGQYF. CDR3 bases: TGTGCCAGCAGCTCCCAGCAGGGGCGGGAGTGGGGGCAGTACTTC.

The chain has TRBV3-1 (or the pseudogene TRBV3-2) and TRBJ1-1; no clear D gene. The CDR3 has 14 residues. V lost 4 bases and J lost 5, with 14 bases in between. Germline V gene sequence: CDR1 LGHDT, CDR2 YNNKEL (reference sequence). The CDR3 sequence: CASSPAGWRTEAFF. The CDR3 region has the DNA TGTGCCAGCAGCCCGGCCGGGTGGAGGACTGAAGCTTTCTTT.

This chain links TRBV7-2 with TRBJ2-7; 7 bases line up with TRBD2. The CDR3 loop spans 15 amino acids. The V segment lost 5 bases and the J segment 7 bases; nucleotides outside the gene matches: 14. The germline V gene encodes CDR1 SGHTA and CDR2 FQGNSA. Here the CDR3 reads CASSPPGGPTGEQYF. The CDR3 region has the DNA TGTGCCAGCAGCCCACCGGGAGGCCCGACGGGGGAGCAGTACTTC.

This chain connects TRBV18 to TRBJ2-1; TRBD1 might be the D (6 bases). Trimming cost V 2 bases and J 5 bases, with 13 bases left between them. CDR1 and CDR2 from the germline V gene are KGHSH and LQKENI. This CDR3 has 15 residues. Written as DNA, the CDR3 is TGTGCCAGCTCACCAAGGAAAGGGACACACAATGAGCAGTTCTTC. Amino acid sequence: CASSPRKGTHNEQFF.

The gene calls are TRBV7-2 and TRBJ2-5; 7 bases agree with TRBD2. CDR1 and CDR2 from the germline V gene are SGHTA and FQGNSA. The junction had 9 bases not matched to a gene; V was cut back by 3 bases and J by 5 bases. The CDR3 has 15 amino acids. The chain's CDR3 is CASSLVAGVRETQYF. The CDR3 region has the DNA TGTGCCAGCAGCTTGGTGGCGGGAGTGCGGGAGACCCAGTACTTC.

The chain carries TRBV27 and TRBJ2-6; a possible D gene is TRBD2 (6 bases). Trimming removed 2 bases at V and 1 base at J, with 21 bases between. The germline gives CDR1 MNHEY, CDR2 SMNVEV (reference sequence). CDR3 length: 20 amino acids. The CDR3 spells CASSLVGPRAAGSGANVLTF. The DNA of the CDR3 is TGTGCCAGCAGTTTAGTTGGTCCCAGGGCGGCGGGATCTGGGGCCAACGTCCTGACTTTC.

The chain uses TRBV18 and TRBJ1-1; a possible D gene is TRBD1 (6 bases). This CDR3 has 16 amino acids. The germline V and J ends were trimmed by 2 bases and 0 bases, with 13 bases remaining between them. CDR1 and CDR2 (germline): KGHSH, LQKENI. The CDR3 loop is CASSPKTGPMNTEAFF. The DNA for the CDR3 is TGTGCCAGCTCACCAAAGACAGGCCCCATGAACACTGAAGCTTTCTTT.

The V call is TRBV2, the J call TRBJ1-2, with 8 bases matching TRBD1. Losses at the gene ends were 6 bases for V and 2 bases for J; bases not matched to a gene: 5. CDR1 is SNHLY and CDR2 is FYNNEI in the germline V gene. The CDR3 is 14 amino acids. The CDR3 is CASRGTGGNYGYTF. The CDR3 DNA is TGTGCCAGCAGAGGGACAGGTGGGAACTATGGCTACACCTTC.

A single count supports this clone. The gene calls are TRBV7-9 and TRBJ1-6; the D is unclear. This CDR3 region has 13 residues. Deletions cut 5 bases from V and 7 bases from J, with 9 bases between. Looked up from germline, CDR1 is SEHNR and CDR2 is FQNEAQ (reference sequence). CDR3 sequence (DNA): TGTGCCAGCAGCCCCCTACCGAATTCACCCCTCCACTTT. This gives the protein CASSPLPNSPLHF.

The chain employs TRBV4-1 and TRBJ2-2; 7 bases align to TRBD2. There are 17 residues in the CDR3. The J segment lost 7 bases and the V segment lost 1 base, leaving 12 bases of the junction unmatched. Germline V gene data show CDR1 as MGHRA and CDR2 as YSYEKL. CDR3 protein: CASSQGRLVSGIGELFF. Written as DNA, the CDR3 is TGCGCCAGCAGCCAAGGGCGGTTGGTAAGCGGGATCGGGGAGCTGTTTTTT.